This T cell receptor (beta chain) was sequenced for a study of blood T cell repertoires in COVID-19. Whole-study context: Samples taken during acute and convalescent COVID-19 were collected in the United States, Italy and Spain.

TCRdb's copy holds only in-frame clones and misses some; the assay was immunoSEQ multiplex PCR. The sample gives about 430,000 clones, around 89% of which show up once; 0.95% to 1.3% is in the top ten. The germline gives CDR1 GTSNPN, CDR2 SVGIG (reference sequence). The length of the CDR3 is 16 residues. J lost 7 bases, V lost 1 base, and 12 bases had no gene match. Cohort placement rested on clinical history that participants reported themselves. The recovered donors of Cohort 3 showed two negative PCRs, clearance, or symptom resolution. Material for sequencing was PBMCs or T cells enriched from blood (not recorded which). The TCR originated in a man aged 25-45 years who had recovered from COVID-19. The chain employs TRBV30 and TRBJ1-5, with 8 bases lining up with TRBD1. The CDR3 bases are TGTGCCTGGAGTGCCAGGGGGCTTTCTGGGGCACAGCCCCAGCATTTT. Protein sequence: CAWSARGLSGAQPQHF.